This T cell receptor (beta chain) was captured in a study of cytomegalovirus exposure and HLA in healthy donors. Study-level background: Within the Caucasian-associated ancestry cluster were roughly 82% of the 398 genotyped donors. Whole-study findings and limits: A later analysis linked 15,000 to 20,000 TCR beta sequences to HLA alleles at 0.05 false discovery rate. Owing to their indistinguishability, certain V segments, notably TRBV6-2 and TRBV6-3, were excluded. Researchers reported from a later analysis that most CMV-associated TCR beta chains appeared HLA-restricted.

The PCR contained 60 Vbeta and 13 Jbeta primers. Method: immunoSEQ multiplex PCR; TCRdb's copy keeps in-frame clones and lacks some. The table has about 170,000 clones, approximately 84% seen once. The CDR3 runs 13 residues. V lost 4 bases and J lost 4; bases outside the gene matches: 1. Germline V gene sequence: CDR1 MNHEY, CDR2 SMNVEV (reference sequence). Comments on this clone: Its antigen remains unknown.

Sequenced input: PBMCs. This chain connects TRBV27 to TRBJ2-1, with 7 positions matching TRBD2. The receptor comes from a man aged 25 to 45 in good health and CMV-seropositive. CDR3 nucleotides: TGTGCCAGCAGTTGGGAGGGATACAATGAGCAGTTCTTC. This translates into CASSWEGYNEQFF.